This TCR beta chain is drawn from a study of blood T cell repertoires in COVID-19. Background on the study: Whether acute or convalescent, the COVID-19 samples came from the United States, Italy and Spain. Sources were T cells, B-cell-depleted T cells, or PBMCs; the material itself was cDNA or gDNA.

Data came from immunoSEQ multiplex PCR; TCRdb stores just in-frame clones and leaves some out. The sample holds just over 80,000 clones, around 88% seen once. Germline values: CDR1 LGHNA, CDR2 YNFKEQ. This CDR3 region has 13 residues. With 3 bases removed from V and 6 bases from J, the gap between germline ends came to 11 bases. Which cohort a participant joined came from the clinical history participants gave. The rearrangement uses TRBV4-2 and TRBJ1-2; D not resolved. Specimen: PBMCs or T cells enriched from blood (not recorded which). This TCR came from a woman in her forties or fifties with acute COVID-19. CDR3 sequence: CASSQAGVDGYTF. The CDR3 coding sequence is TGTGCCAGCAGCCAGGCCGGGGTAGATGGCTACACCTTC.